This T cell receptor beta chain appears in the sequencing data of a study of T cell repertoires in cytomegalovirus infection. At the level of the study: Public TCR beta signatures provided an indication of both CMV infection and a matching HLA type.

TCRdb re-called the reads with MiXCR, one entry per CDR3 protein. The table records some 940,000 distinct CDR3 sequences, less than 40% of them present only once. This clonotype has more than one count but fewer than ten. What it binds is unknown. Trimming cost V 4 bases and J 5 bases, with 11 bases left between them. The germline V gene has CDR1 MNHEY and CDR2 SVGAGI. This CDR3 is 13 amino acids long. The sequence was collected from a human donor in good health (CMV status not recorded). Some clones in this sample may be carry-over from other donors' samples. The V call is TRBV6-5, the J call TRBJ2-5; D tentatively fits TRBD1 or TRBD2 (6 bases each). Sequenced here: cultured CD8+ T cells from PBMCs, sampled from culture after CMV antigen stimulation. The chain's CDR3 is CASSWGAGETQYF. CDR3 bases: TGTGCCAGCAGTTGGGGGGCAGGGGAGACCCAGTACTTC.